This T cell receptor beta chain was profiled in a study of response to subunit inactivated influenza vaccine. Regarding the study as a whole: The authors suggested that few new T cells are recruited per seasonal influenza vaccination.

One entry per CDR3 protein, called by TCRdb with MiXCR from the RT-PCR reads. The sample yields a few hundred thousand distinct CDR3 sequences, approximately 15% seen once. In its sample, this clonotype was seen once. What it binds is unknown. Germline assignment: CDR1 SEHNR and CDR2 FQNEAQ (reference sequence). The trim removed 5 bases at V and 4 bases at J, leaving 11 bases unmatched. The CDR3 has 16 amino acids. The chain employs TRBV7-9 and TRBJ2-5; 9 bases map to TRBD2. The source material was PBMCs from blood, sampled less than 13 days after vaccination. The clonotype originates from a middle-aged man who received an inactivated influenza vaccine. The CDR3 protein is CASSRGGSGSGETQYF. CDR3 sequence (DNA): TGTGCCAGCAGCCGTGGGGGTAGCGGGAGTGGAGAGACCCAGTACTTC. The full variable domain, completed using reference TRBV7-9 and TRBJ2-5, is DTGVSQNPRHKITKRGQNVTFRCDPISEHNRLYWYRQTLGQGPEFLTYFQNEAQLEKSRLLSDRFSAERPKGSFSTLEIQRTEQGDSAMYLCASSRGGSGSGETQYFGPGTRLLVL.